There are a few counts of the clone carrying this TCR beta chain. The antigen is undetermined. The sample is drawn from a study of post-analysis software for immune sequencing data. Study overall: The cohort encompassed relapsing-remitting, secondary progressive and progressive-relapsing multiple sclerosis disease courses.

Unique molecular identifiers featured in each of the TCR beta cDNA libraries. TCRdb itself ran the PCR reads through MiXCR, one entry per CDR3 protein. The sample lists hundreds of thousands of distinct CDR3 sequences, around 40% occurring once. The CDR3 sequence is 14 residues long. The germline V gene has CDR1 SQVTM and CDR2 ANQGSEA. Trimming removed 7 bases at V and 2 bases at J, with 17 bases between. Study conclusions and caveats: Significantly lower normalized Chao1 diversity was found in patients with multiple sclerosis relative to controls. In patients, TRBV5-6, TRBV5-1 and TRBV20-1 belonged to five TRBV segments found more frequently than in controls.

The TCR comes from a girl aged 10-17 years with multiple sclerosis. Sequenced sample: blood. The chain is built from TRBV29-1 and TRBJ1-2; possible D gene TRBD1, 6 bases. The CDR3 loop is CSALGGAPNYGYTF. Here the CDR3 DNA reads TGCAGCGCCCTCGGGGGGGCACCGAACTATGGCTACACCTTC.